This T cell receptor beta chain was identified in a study of blood T cell repertoires in COVID-19. The method was immunoSEQ multiplex PCR; TCRdb's version includes in-frame clones alone and lacks a portion of them. Among 350,000 to 450,000 clones, under 90% were seen once, and the ten largest hold less than 2%. The sequencing input was PBMCs or T cells enriched from blood (not recorded which). This TCR was sampled from a woman in her twenties or thirties who had recovered from COVID-19.

Written as DNA, the CDR3 is TGTGCCAGCAGCTTAGTCTCGACTAGCGGGCAAGAGACCCAGTACTTC. This sequence encodes CASSLVSTSGQETQYF. The chain couples TRBV7-6 to TRBJ2-5; the match to TRBD2 covers 10 bases. There are 16 residues in the CDR3. The trim removed 1 base at V and 2 bases at J, leaving 4 bases unmatched. Germline-derived CDR1 and CDR2 are SGHVS and FNYEAQ.